This T cell receptor beta chain was recorded in a study of blood T cell repertoires in COVID-19. This CDR3 has 14 residues. V was cut by 2 bases and J by 5 bases, with 13 bases left in between. Germline loops: CDR1 SGHNT, CDR2 YYREEE (reference sequence). Clones were read by immunoSEQ multiplex PCR, and TCRdb kept only the in-frame ones, dropping some. This repertoire shows approximately 81,000 clones, 75% to 90% found once; its top ten account for approximately 12%. The clonotype was recovered from a man in his 70s with active or convalescent COVID-19. Sequenced material: peripheral blood. The rearrangement joins TRBV5-4 to TRBJ1-1, with a possible D match to TRBD1 (5 bases). Written as DNA, the CDR3 is TGTGCCAGCAGCTTCGGGCAGGGTAGGACTGAAGCTTTCTTT. Amino acid sequence: CASSFGQGRTEAFF.